This T cell receptor (beta chain) is from a study of T cell repertoires in cytomegalovirus infection. Study at large: Public TCR beta signatures indicated both CMV infection and matching HLA type.

V shed 3 bases and J shed 4 bases, with 4 bases lying between them. Germline loops: CDR1 SGHTA, CDR2 FQGNSA. The CDR3 extends over 13 amino acids. This clonotype was observed at least ten times. No antigen is known for it. General observations from the study: HLA-C-restricted, CMV-specific TCR beta clonotypes were dominant ex vivo. Individuals carrying CMV plus the relevant HLA were identified by cumulative frequency of public TCR beta families.

Using its own MiXCR run on the reads, TCRdb lists one record per CDR3 protein. In the table there are about 140,000 distinct CDR3 sequences, under 8% of which are singletons. The receptor comes from a human donor in good health (CMV status not recorded). Some clones in this sample may be carry-over from other donors' samples. The chain employs TRBV7-2 and TRBJ1-6, with D hard to call. Sequencing was carried out using PBMCs. The CDR3 bases are TGTGCCAGCAGCTTGGCATATAATTCACCCCTCCACTTT. Its protein is CASSLAYNSPLHF. The whole variable domain, remainder taken from reference TRBV7-2 and TRBJ1-6, is GAGVSQSPSNKVTEKGKDVELRCDPISGHTALYWYRQSLGQGLEFLIYFQGNSAPDKSGLPSDRFSAERTGGSVSTLTIQRTQQEDSAVYLCASSLAYNSPLHFGNGTRLTVT.